This passage covers 3 T cell receptor beta chains from one sample sequenced in a study of post-analysis software for immune sequencing data. Overall study findings and caveats: Relative to controls, patients had five TRBV segments at higher frequency, with TRBV5-6, TRBV5-1 and TRBV20-1 among these.

TCR beta cDNA libraries included unique molecular identifiers. TCRdb re-analysed the PCR reads in MiXCR, keeping a single row per CDR3 protein. This table holds fewer than 900,000 distinct CDR3 sequences, about 43% found once. These receptors' antigens are unknown. Specimen: blood. All receptors derive from a girl between 10 and 17 years old with multiple sclerosis.

This clonotype showed up just a few times. The chain uses TRBV6-2 or TRBV6-3 and TRBJ2-7, with 9 positions matching TRBD2. V dropped 6 bases and J dropped 1; count of bases not matched to a gene: 7. CDR1 and CDR2 from the germline V gene are MNHEY and SVGEGT. CDR3 length equals 15 residues. The CDR3 loop is CASSRLAEVSYEQYF. DNA for the CDR3: TGTGCCAGCAGCCGACTAGCGGAGGTATCCTACGAGCAGTACTTC.

This clonotype was seen only a few times. The J gene is TRBJ2-7, the V gene TRBV5-1; tentative D call: TRBD1 (5 bases). This CDR3 is built from 11 residues. Germline assignment: CDR1 SGHRS and CDR2 YFSETQ. The V end was cut by 7 bases, the J end by 7 bases, with 12 bases between. DNA of the CDR3: TGCGCCAGCCAAGGGGTGGGTGAGCAGTACTTC. Its protein product is CASQGVGEQYF.

V gene TRBV5-1 combines with J gene TRBJ2-1, with 12 positions matching TRBD2. Germline-derived CDR1 and CDR2 are SGHRS and YFSETQ. J lost 15 bases, V lost 0 bases, and 4 bases had no gene match. The CDR3 extends over 13 amino acids. The chain's CDR3 is CASSLGLAGDWFF. The DNA for the CDR3 is TGCGCCAGCAGCTTGGGACTAGCGGGAGATTGGTTCTTC. The full variable domain, completed using reference TRBV5-1 and TRBJ2-1, is KAGVTQTPRYLIKTRGQQVTLSCSPISGHRSVSWYQQTPGQGLQFLFEYFSETQRNKGNFPGRFSGRQFSNSRSEMNVSTLELGDSALYLCASSLGLAGDWFFGPGTRLTVL.